These 11 T cell receptor beta chains were all obtained from the same sample, sequenced in a study of response to subunit inactivated influenza vaccine. Via MiXCR, TCRdb re-called the RT-PCR reads, giving one row per CDR3 protein. The table shows about 780,000 distinct CDR3 sequences, with around 20% occurring only once. Here the sequenced sample was PBMCs from blood, taken roughly 5 days after vaccination. The receptors come from a man aged 50-60 years who received an inactivated influenza vaccine.

This clonotype has a handful of counts. The chain couples TRBV15 to TRBJ2-7; no firm D call. The CDR3 runs to 15 residues. Germline CDR1 is LNHNV and CDR2 is YYDKDF (reference sequence). The V gene lost 4 bases and the J gene lost 0 bases, with 13 bases spanning the gap. The CDR3 here is CATSTEATSSYEQYF. The CDR3 nucleotides are TGTGCCACCAGCACAGAGGCTACCAGCTCCTACGAGCAGTACTTC.

A few counts support this clonotype. The rearrangement joins TRBV10-3 to TRBJ2-7; D unresolved. The V end was cut by 6 bases, the J end by 0 bases, with 6 bases between. CDR3 length: 12 residues. Germline lookup yields CDR1 ENHRY and CDR2 SYGVKD. DNA for the CDR3: TGTGCCATCAGCGCGAGCTCCTACGAGCAGTACTTC. Translated, it gives CAISASSYEQYF.

This clonotype was seen a few times. This sequence joins TRBV4-2 and TRBJ1-1; D gene ambiguous. The length of the CDR3 is 15 residues. Trimming stripped 0 bases from V and 1 base from J, with 9 bases between. Germline V gene sequence: CDR1 LGHNA, CDR2 YNFKEQ. CDR3 residues: CASSQDPWSNTEAFF. The DNA of the CDR3 is TGTGCCAGCAGCCAAGATCCATGGTCGAACACTGAAGCTTTCTTT.

This clonotype was counted between two and nine times. V gene TRBV20-1 combines with J gene TRBJ2-4; a weak D match, TRBD2 (5 bases). Germline assignment: CDR1 DFQATT and CDR2 SNEGSKA (reference sequence). There are 17 residues in the CDR3. Trimming pared 0 bases from V and 2 bases from J, leaving 17 bases between. This CDR3 is CSARDREGSGTKNIQYF. The CDR3 DNA reads TGCAGTGCTAGAGATAGGGAAGGCTCGGGGACCAAAAACATTCAGTACTTC.

This clonotype was seen more than once but under ten times. The chain employs TRBV30 and TRBJ2-1, with D tentatively TRBD2 (5 bases). This CDR3 spans 15 amino acids. Germline CDR1 reads GTSNPN; CDR2 reads SVGIG (reference sequence). Trimming removed 2 bases at V and 1 base at J, with 12 bases between. CDR3 protein: CAWSLSRGSYNEQFF. Written as DNA, the CDR3 is TGTGCCTGGAGTCTCTCACGGGGATCCTACAATGAGCAGTTCTTC.

The chain recombines TRBV6-5 with TRBJ2-3, with TRBD2 matching 9 bases. Germline V gene data show CDR1 as MNHEY and CDR2 as SVGAGI. The CDR3 is 18 amino acids. V lost 0 bases to trimming and J lost 4 bases; unmatched junction nucleotides: 11. The chain's CDR3 is CASSYSSSGTIFSDTQYF. CDR3 in DNA: TGTGCCAGCAGTTACTCGTCTAGCGGGACTATTTTTTCAGATACGCAGTATTTT.

This clonotype was counted only a few times. This chain uses TRBV5-4 with TRBJ2-2, with 9 nucleotides matching TRBD1. The V segment lost 1 base and the J segment 0 bases; nucleotides outside the gene matches: 10. Germline lookup yields CDR1 SGHNT and CDR2 YYREEE (reference sequence). The length of the CDR3 is 19 residues. CDR3 bases: TGTGCCAGCAGCTTGATTTTCTACGGACAGGGGACGAACACCGGGGAGCTGTTTTTT. It specifies CASSLIFYGQGTNTGELFF.

V is TRBV4-3 and J is TRBJ2-7; 7 bases map to TRBD1. The CDR3 is 15 residues long. The ends lost 2 bases at V and 5 bases at J; junction bases unmatched: 9. Germline CDR1 is LGHNA and CDR2 is YSLEER. The CDR3 bases are TGCGCCAGCAGCCAACGATGGGACAGCCTAGACGAGCAGTACTTC. It codes for CASSQRWDSLDEQYF.

V usage is TRBV15 and J usage is TRBJ2-2, with D unclear. Germline lookup yields CDR1 LNHNV and CDR2 YYDKDF (reference sequence). The CDR3 runs to 12 residues. V lost 8 bases and J 6 bases, leaving 10 bases between the germline ends. DNA of the CDR3: TGTGCCACCGCTCTTAGGCCCGGGGAGCTGTTTTTT. Translated, it gives CATALRPGELFF. The full variable domain, in which reference TRBV15 and TRBJ2-2 provide the parts outside the CDR3, is DAMVIQNPRYQVTQFGKPVTLSCSQTLNHNVMYWYQQKSSQAPKLLFHYYDKDFNNEADTPDNFQSRRPNTSFCFLDIRSPGLGDTAMYLCATALRPGELFFGEGSRLTVL.

This chain joins TRBV6-2 or TRBV6-3 and TRBJ2-1; 15 positions agree with TRBD2. Trimming took 4 bases from V and 2 from J; bases not matched to a gene: 6. The germline CDR1 and CDR2 sequences are MNHEY and SVGEGT. The CDR3 contains 18 residues. CDR3 nucleotide sequence: TGTGCCAGCAGTTTTCCGCGGACTAGCGGGAGGGCCTACAATGAGCAGTTCTTC. It encodes CASSFPRTSGRAYNEQFF.

This clonotype was detected ten times or more. J is TRBJ2-5 and V is TRBV20-1, with D maybe TRBD1 (6 bases). The length of the CDR3 is 14 residues. Per germline, CDR1 DFQATT and CDR2 SNEGSKA (reference sequence). Deletions cut 6 bases from V and 1 base from J, with 15 bases between. CDR3 bases: TGCAGTGCGAGCCCCAGGGGTTTCCAAGAGACCCAGTACTTC. Translation: CSASPRGFQETQYF.